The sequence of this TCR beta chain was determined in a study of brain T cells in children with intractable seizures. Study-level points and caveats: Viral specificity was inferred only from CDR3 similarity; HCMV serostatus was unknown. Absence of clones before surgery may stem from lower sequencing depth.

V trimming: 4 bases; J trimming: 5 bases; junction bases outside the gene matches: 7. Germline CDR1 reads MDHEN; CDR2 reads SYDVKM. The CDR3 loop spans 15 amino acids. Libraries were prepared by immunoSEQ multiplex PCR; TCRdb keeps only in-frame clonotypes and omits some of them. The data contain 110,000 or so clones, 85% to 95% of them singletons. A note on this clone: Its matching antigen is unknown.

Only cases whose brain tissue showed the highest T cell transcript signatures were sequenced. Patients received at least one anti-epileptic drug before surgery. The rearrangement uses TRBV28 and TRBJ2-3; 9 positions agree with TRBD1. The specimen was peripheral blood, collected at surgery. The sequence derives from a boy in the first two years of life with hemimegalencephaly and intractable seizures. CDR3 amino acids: CASSWGTGLKDTQYF. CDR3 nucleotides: TGTGCCAGCAGTTGGGGGACAGGGTTGAAAGATACGCAGTATTTT.